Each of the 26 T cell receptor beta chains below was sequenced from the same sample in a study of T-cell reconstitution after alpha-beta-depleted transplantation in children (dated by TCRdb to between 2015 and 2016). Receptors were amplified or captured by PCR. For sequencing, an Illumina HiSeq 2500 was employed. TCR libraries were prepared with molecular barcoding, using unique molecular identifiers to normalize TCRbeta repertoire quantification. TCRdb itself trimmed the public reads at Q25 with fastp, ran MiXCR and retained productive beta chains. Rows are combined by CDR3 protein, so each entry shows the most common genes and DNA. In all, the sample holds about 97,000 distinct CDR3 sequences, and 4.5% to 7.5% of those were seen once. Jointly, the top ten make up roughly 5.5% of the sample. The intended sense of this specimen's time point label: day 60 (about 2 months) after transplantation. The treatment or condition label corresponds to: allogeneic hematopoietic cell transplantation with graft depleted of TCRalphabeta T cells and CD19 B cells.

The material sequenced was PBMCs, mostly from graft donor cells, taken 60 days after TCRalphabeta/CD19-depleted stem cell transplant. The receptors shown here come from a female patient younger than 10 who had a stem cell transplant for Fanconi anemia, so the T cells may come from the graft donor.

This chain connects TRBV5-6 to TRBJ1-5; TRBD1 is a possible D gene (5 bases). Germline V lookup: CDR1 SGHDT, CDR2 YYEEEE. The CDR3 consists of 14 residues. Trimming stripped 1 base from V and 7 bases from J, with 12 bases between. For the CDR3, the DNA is TGTGCCAGCAGCTTGTGGGCAGGGCAACAGCCCCAGCATTTT. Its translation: CASSLWAGQQPQHF. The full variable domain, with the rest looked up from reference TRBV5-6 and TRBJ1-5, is DAGVTQSPTHLIKTRGQQVTLRCSPKSGHDTVSWYQQALGQGPQFIFQYYEEEERQRGNFPDRFSGHQFPNYSSELNVNALLLGDSALYLCASSLWAGQQPQHFGDGTRLSIL.

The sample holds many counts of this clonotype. The CDR3, as DNA: TGTGCCAGCAGTTTGTCAGGACAGGGGGTCGACGAGCAGTACTTC. This encodes CASSLSGQGVDEQYF. J is TRBJ2-7 and V is TRBV28; 10 bases map to TRBD1. The CDR3 has 15 residues. The V gene end was trimmed by 3 bases and the J gene end by 5 bases; junction bases not matched to a gene: 7. Per the germline V gene, CDR1 is MDHEN and CDR2 is SYDVKM.

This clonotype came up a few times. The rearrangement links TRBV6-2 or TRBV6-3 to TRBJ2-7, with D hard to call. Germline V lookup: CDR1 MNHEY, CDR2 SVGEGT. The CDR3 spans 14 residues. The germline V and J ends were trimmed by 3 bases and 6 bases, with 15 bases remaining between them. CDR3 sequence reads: CASSYMTIRSEQYF. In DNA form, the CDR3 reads TGTGCCAGCAGTTATATGACAATCCGGAGCGAGCAGTACTTC.

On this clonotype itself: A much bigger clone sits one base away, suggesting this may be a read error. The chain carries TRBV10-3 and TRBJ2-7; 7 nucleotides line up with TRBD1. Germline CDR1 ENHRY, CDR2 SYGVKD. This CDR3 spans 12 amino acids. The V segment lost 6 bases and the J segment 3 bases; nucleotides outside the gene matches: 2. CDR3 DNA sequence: TGTGCCATCAGGTCAGGGGGCTACGAGCAGTACTTC. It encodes CAIRSGGYEQYF.

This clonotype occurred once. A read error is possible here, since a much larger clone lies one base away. Written as DNA, the CDR3 is TGTGCCAGCAGTTACGATGGCCACGGCGACACCTTC. It codes for CASSYDGHGDTF. V gene TRBV6-5 combines with J gene TRBJ1-2; no reliable D call. Germline lookup yields CDR1 MNHEY and CDR2 SVGAGI. V was shortened by 2 bases and J by 12 bases, with 13 bases between the two germline ends. This CDR3 contains 12 residues.

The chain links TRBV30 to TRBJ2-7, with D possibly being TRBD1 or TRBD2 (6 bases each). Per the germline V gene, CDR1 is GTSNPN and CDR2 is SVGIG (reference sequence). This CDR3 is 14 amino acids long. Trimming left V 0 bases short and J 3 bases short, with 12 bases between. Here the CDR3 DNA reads TGTGCCTGGAGTGTAGGGGGGCCCAGCTACGAGCAGTACTTC. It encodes CAWSVGGPSYEQYF.

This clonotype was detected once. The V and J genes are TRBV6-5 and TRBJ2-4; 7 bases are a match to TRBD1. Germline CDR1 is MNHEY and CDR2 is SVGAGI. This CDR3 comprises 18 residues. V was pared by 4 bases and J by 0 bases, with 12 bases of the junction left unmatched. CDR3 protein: CASSSTGSRVLAKNIQYF. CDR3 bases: TGTGCCAGCAGTTCGACAGGGAGTCGGGTACTAGCCAAAAACATTCAGTACTTC.

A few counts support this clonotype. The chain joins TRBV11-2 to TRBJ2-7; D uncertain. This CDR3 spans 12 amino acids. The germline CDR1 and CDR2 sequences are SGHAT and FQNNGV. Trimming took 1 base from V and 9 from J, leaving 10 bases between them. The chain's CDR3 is CASSLGTPLQYF. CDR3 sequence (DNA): TGTGCCAGCAGCTTAGGGACCCCCCTGCAGTACTTC.

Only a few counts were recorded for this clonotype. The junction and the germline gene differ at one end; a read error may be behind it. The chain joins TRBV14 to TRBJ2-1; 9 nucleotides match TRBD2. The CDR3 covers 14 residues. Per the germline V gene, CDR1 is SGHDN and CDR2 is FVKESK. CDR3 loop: CASSQMLSPGLAIF. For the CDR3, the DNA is TGTGCCAGCAGCCAAATGTTGTCCCCGGGACTAGCAATCTTC.

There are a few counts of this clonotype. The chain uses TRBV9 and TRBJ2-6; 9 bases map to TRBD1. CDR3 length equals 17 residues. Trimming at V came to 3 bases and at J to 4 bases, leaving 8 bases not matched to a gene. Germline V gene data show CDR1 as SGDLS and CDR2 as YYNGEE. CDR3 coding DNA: TGTGCCAGCAGCGAGCGAACAGGGGGCGAAGGGGCCAACGTCCTGACTTTC. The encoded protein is CASSERTGGEGANVLTF.

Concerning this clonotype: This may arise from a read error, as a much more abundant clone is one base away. The CDR3 loop reads CASSLGRGGSAYEQYF. The CDR3 DNA reads TGTGCCAGCAGTTTAGGTCGTGGCGGGAGTGCCTACGAGCAGTACTTC. This chain connects TRBV12-3 or TRBV12-4 to TRBJ2-7; TRBD2 matches at 7 bases. The CDR3 extends over 16 amino acids. Trimming cost V 1 base and J 2 bases; bases outside gene matches: 8.

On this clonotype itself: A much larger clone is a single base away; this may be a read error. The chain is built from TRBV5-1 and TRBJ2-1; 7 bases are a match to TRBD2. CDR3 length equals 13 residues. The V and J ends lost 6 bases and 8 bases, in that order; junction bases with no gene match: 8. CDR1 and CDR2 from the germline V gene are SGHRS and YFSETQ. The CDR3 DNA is TGCGCCAGCACCAGAGTGGGGAGGGATGAGCAGTTCTTC. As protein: CASTRVGRDEQFF.

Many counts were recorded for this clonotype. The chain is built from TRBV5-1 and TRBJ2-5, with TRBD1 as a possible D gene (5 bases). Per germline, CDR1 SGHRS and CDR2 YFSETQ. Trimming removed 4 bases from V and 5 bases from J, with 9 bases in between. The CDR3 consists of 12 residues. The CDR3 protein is CASSINRETQYF. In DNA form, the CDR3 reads TGCGCCAGCAGCATAAACAGGGAGACCCAGTACTTC.

CDR3 DNA sequence: TGTGCTAGTCCCAAAGTTCGCTATGAGCAGTTCTTC. Protein: CASPKVRYEQFF. The chain links TRBV12-5 to TRBJ2-1; unclear D gene. The germline V and J ends were trimmed by 8 bases and 8 bases, with 13 bases remaining between them. CDR1 and CDR2 (germline): LGHNT, FRNRAP. The CDR3 extends over 12 amino acids. Variable domain in full (rest from reference TRBV12-5 and TRBJ2-1): DARVTQTPRHKVTEMGQEVTMRCQPILGHNTVFWYRQTMMQGLELLAYFRNRAPLDDSGMPKDRFSAEMPDATLATLKIQPSEPRDSAVYFCASPKVRYEQFFGPGTRLTVL.

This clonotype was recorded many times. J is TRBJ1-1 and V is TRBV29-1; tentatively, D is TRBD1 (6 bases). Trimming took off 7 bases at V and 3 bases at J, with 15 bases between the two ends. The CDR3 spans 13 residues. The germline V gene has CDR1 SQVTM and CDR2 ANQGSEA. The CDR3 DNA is TGCAGCGCAGTACAGGGTCCGGACACTGAAGCTTTCTTT. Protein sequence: CSAVQGPDTEAFF.

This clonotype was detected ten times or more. CDR3 DNA sequence: TGTGCCATTCACTGGTCTAGCGGGAGTGTCAGTGAGCAGTTCTTC. This codes for CAIHWSSGSVSEQFF. This sequence joins TRBV10-3 and TRBJ2-1; 10 bases are shared with TRBD2. The CDR3 sequence is 15 residues long. With 9 bases clipped from V and 9 bases from J, the junction kept 14 bases outside the gene matches. Germline V gene lookup returns CDR1 ENHRY and CDR2 SYGVKD.

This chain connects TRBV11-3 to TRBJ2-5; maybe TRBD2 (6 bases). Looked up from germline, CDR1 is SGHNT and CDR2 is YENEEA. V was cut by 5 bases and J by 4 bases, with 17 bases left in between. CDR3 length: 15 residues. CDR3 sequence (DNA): TGTGCCAGCAGCCAAGGGTCTTTGGGGGGAGAGACCCAGTACTTC. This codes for CASSQGSLGGETQYF.

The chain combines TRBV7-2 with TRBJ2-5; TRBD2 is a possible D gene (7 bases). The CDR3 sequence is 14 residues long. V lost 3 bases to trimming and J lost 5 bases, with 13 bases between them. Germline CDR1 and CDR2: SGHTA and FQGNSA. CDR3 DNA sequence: TGTGCCAGCAGCTTCGGGGGGCCTGGGGAGACCCAGTACTTC. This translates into CASSFGGPGETQYF.

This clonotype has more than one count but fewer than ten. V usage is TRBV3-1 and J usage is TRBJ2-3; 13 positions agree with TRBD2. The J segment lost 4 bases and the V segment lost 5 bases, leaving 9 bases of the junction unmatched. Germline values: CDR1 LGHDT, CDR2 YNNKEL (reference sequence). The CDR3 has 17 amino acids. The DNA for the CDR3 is TGTGCCAGCAGCTCCGGACTAGCGGGAGTTTTAGCAGATACGCAGTATTTT. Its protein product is CASSSGLAGVLADTQYF.

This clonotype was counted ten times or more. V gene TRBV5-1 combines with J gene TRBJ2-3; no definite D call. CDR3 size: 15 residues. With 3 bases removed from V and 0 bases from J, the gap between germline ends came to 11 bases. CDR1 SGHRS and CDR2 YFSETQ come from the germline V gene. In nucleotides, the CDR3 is TGCGCCAGCAGCTCGGGCTTTTCCAGCACAGATACGCAGTATTTT. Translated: CASSSGFSSTDTQYF. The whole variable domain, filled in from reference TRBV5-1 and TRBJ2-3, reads KAGVTQTPRYLIKTRGQQVTLSCSPISGHRSVSWYQQTPGQGLQFLFEYFSETQRNKGNFPGRFSGRQFSNSRSEMNVSTLELGDSALYLCASSSGFSSTDTQYFGPGTRLTVL.

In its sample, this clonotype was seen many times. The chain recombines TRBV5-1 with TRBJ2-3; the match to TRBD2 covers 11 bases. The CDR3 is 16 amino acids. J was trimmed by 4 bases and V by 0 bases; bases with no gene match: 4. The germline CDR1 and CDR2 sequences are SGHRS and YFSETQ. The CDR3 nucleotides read TGCGCCAGCAGCTTGGTTGGGACTAGCGGTGCAGATACGCAGTATTTT. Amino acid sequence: CASSLVGTSGADTQYF.

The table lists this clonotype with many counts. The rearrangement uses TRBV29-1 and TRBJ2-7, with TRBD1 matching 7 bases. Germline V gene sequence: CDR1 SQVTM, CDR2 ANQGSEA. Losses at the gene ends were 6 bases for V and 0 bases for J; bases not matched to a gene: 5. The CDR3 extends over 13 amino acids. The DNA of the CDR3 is TGCAGCGTAAGACAGGGCGGCTCCTACGAGCAGTACTTC. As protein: CSVRQGGSYEQYF.

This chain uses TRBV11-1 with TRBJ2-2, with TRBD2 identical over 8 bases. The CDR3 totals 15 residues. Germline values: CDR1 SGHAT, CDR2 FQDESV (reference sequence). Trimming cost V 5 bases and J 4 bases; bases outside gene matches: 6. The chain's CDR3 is CASSHLAGSTGELFF. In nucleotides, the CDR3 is TGTGCCAGCAGCCATCTAGCGGGTAGCACCGGGGAGCTGTTTTTT.

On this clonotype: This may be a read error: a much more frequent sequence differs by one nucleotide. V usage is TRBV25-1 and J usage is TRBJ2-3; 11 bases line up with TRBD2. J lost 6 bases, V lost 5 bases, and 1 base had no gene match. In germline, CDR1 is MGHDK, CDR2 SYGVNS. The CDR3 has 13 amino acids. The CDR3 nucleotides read TGTGCCAGCAGTCCTAGCGGGAGGGATACGCAGTATTTT. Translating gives CASSPSGRDTQYF. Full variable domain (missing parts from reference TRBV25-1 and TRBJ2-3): EADIYQTPRYLVIGTGKKITLECSQTMGHDKMYWYQQDPGMELHLIHYSYGVNSTEKGDLSSESTVSRIRTEHFPLTLESARPSHTSQYLCASSPSGRDTQYFGPGTRLTVL.

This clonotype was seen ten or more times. CDR3 residues: CASARAYEQYF. CDR3 coding DNA: TGTGCCAGCGCCAGAGCCTACGAGCAGTACTTC. This chain joins TRBV7-2 and TRBJ2-7, with D unclear. Germline CDR1 is SGHTA and CDR2 is FQGNSA. The V and J ends lost 8 bases and 2 bases respectively, with 7 bases between them. The CDR3 is 11 amino acids.

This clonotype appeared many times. CDR3 nucleotide sequence: TGTGCCAGCAGCCTAGGACCCGCCGAGCAGTTCTTC. Its translation is CASSLGPAEQFF. The V call is TRBV14, the J call TRBJ2-1; no reliable D call. The germline gives CDR1 SGHDN, CDR2 FVKESK. The CDR3 covers 12 residues. Trimming shortened V by 4 bases and J by 10 bases, and 11 bases separated the two germline ends.